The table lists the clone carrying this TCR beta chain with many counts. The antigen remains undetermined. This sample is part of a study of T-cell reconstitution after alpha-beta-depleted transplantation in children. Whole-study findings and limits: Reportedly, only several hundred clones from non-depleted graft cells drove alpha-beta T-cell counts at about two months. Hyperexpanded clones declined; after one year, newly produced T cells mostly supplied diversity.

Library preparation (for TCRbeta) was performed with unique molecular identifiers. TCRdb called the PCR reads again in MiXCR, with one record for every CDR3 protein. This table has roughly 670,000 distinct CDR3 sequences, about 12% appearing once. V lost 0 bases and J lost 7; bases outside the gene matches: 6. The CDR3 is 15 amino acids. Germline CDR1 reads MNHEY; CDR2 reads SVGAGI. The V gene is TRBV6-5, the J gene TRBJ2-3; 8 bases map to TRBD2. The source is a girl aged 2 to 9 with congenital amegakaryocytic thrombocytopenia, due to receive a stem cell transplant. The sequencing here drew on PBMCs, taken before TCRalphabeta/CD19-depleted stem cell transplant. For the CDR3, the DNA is TGTGCCAGCAGTTACTCGCGGGCTAGCGGGCATACGCAGTATTTT. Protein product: CASSYSRASGHTQYF.